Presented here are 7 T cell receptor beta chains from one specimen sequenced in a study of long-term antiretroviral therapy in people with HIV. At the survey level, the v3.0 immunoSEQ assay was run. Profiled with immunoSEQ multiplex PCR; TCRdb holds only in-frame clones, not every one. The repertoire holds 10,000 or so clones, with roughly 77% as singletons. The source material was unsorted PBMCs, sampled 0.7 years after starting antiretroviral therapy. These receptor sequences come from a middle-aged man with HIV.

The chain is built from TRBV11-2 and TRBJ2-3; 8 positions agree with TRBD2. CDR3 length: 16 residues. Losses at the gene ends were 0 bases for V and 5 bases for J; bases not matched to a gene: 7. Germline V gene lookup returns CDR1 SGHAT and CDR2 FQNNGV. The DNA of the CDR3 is TGTGCCAGCAGCTTAGACTCAGCGGGAGTCGTAGATACGCAGTATTTT. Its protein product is CASSLDSAGVVDTQYF.

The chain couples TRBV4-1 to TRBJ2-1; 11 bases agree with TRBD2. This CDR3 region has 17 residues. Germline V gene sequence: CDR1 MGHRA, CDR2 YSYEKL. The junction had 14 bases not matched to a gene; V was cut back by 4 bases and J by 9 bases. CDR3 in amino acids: CASSPRELSGRAGEQFF. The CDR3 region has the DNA TGCGCCAGCAGCCCGCGAGAACTTAGCGGGAGGGCCGGTGAGCAGTTCTTC.

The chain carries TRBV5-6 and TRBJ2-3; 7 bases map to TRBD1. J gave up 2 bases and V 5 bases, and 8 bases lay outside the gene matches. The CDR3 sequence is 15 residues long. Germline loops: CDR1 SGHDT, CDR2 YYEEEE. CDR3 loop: CASRGTVPFTDTQYF. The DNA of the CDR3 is TGTGCCAGCAGGGGGACAGTTCCTTTCACAGATACGCAGTATTTT.

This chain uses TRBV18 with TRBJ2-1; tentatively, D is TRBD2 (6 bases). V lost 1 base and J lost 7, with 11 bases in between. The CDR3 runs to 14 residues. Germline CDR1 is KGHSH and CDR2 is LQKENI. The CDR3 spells CASSPRTGANEQFF. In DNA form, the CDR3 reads TGTGCCAGCTCACCACGTACGGGAGCGAATGAGCAGTTCTTC.

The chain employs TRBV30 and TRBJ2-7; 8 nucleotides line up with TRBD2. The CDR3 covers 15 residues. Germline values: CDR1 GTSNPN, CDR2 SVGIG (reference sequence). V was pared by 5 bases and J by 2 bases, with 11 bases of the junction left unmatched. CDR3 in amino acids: CAWGARGGRTYEQYF. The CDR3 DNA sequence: TGTGCCTGGGGCGCCCGGGGGGGAAGGACCTACGAGCAGTACTTC. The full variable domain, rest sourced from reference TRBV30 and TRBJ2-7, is SQTIHQWPATLVQPVGSPLSLECTVEGTSNPNLYWYRQAAGRGLQLLFYSVGIGQISSEVPQNLSASRPQDRQFILSSKKLLLSDSGFYLCAWGARGGRTYEQYFGPGTRLTVT.

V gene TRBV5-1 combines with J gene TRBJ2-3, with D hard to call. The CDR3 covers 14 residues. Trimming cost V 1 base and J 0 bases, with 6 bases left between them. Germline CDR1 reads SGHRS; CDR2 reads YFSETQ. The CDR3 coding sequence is TGCGCCAGCAGCTTGATAGGGAGCACAGATACGCAGTATTTT. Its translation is CASSLIGSTDTQYF. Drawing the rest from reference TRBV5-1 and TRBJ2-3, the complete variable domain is KAGVTQTPRYLIKTRGQQVTLSCSPISGHRSVSWYQQTPGQGLQFLFEYFSETQRNKGNFPGRFSGRQFSNSRSEMNVSTLELGDSALYLCASSLIGSTDTQYFGPGTRLTVL.

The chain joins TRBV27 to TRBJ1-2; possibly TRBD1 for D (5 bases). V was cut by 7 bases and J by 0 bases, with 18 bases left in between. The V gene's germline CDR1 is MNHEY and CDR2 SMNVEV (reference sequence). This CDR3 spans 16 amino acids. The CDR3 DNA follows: TGTGCCAGCAAAGAAATAGGGGCCCAAGCTAACTATGGCTACACCTTC. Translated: CASKEIGAQANYGYTF.